This T cell receptor beta chain derives from a study of T-cell reconstitution after alpha-beta-depleted transplantation in children. This clonotype turned up a few times. V was trimmed by 4 bases and J by 3 bases, leaving 9 bases between them. This CDR3 region has 14 residues. The germline gives CDR1 MNHEY, CDR2 SVGEGT. Unique molecular identifiers tagged the TCRbeta library. TCRdb re-analysed the PCR reads in MiXCR, keeping a single row per CDR3 protein. The sample shows about a million distinct CDR3 sequences, roughly 29% of them seen only once. V usage is TRBV6-2 or TRBV6-3 and J usage is TRBJ2-2; D is perhaps TRBD1 or TRBD2 (5 bases each). The receptor was isolated from a boy younger than two who had a stem cell transplant for SCID, so the T cells may come from the graft donor. The sequences come from PBMCs, mostly from graft donor cells, collected 360 days after TCRalphabeta/CD19-depleted stem cell transplant. CDR3 nucleotides: TGTGCCAGCAGTTCGGGACCACACACCGGGGAGCTGTTTTTT. It codes for CASSSGPHTGELFF.